This T cell receptor beta chain came from a study of OX40 agonist ivuxolimab in advanced cancers. Study overall: In this cohort, patients received ivuxolimab, an agonistic anti-OX40 (CD134) antibody.

The CDR3 is 16 residues long. Germline V gene lookup returns CDR1 SGHRS and CDR2 YFSETQ. Trimming removed 4 bases from V and 2 bases from J; junction bases left unmatched: 7. Profiling relied on immunoSEQ multiplex PCR, and the TCRdb table lists in-frame clones only, not all of them. Here the sample spans tens of thousands of clones, about 90% being singletons. As to this clone: No antigen is known for it.

Study results and limitations: Researchers report that CD8+ T cells had, on average, more expanded clones than CD4+. Antigen specificity of clonally expanded peripheral T cells was not established.

This chain links TRBV5-1 with TRBJ2-3; 10 bases are shared with TRBD2. This clonotype originated in an adult with an advanced solid tumor such as melanoma, head and neck, liver or kidney cancer. Sequenced material: CD4+ or CD8+ T cells sorted from blood, taken in a trial of the OX40 agonist ivuxolimab. CDR3 coding DNA: TGCGCCAGCAGCCCCCCGACTAGCGGGTTCACAGATACGCAGTATTTT. This encodes CASSPPTSGFTDTQYF.